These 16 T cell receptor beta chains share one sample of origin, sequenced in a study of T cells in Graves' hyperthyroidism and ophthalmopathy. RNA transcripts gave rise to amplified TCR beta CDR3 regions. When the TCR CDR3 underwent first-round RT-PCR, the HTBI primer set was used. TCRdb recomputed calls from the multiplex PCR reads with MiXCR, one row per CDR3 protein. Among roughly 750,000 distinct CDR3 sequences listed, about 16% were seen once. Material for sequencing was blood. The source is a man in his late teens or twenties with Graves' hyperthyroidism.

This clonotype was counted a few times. DNA of the CDR3: TGCAGCGTTGAAGGGGTTAGCACAGATACGCAGTATTTT. Protein sequence: CSVEGVSTDTQYF. The chain uses TRBV29-1 and TRBJ2-3; no clear D. Per the germline V gene, CDR1 is SQVTM and CDR2 is ANQGSEA. The CDR3 is 13 amino acids. Trimming left V 1 base short and J 0 bases short, with 5 bases between.

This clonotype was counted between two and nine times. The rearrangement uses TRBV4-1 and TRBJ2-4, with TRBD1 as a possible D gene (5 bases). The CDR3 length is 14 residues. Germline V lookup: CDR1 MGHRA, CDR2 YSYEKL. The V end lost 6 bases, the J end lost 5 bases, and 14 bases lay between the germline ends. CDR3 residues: CASRLSEGENIQYF. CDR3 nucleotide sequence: TGCGCCAGCAGATTATCGGAAGGGGAAAACATTCAGTACTTC.

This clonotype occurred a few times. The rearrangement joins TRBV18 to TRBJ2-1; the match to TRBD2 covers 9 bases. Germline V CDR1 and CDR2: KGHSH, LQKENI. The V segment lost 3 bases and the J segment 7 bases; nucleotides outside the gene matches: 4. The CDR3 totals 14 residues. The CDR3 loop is CASSPASGINEQFF. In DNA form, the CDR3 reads TGTGCCAGCTCACCGGCTAGCGGGATTAATGAGCAGTTCTTC.

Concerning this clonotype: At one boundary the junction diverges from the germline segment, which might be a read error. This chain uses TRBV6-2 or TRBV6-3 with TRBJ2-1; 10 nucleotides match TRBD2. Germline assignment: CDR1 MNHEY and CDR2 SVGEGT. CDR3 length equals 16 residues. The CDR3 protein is CASSSAGGPVDNERFF. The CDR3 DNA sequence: TGTGCCAGCAGTTCAGCGGGAGGGCCGGTAGACAATGAGCGGTTCTTC.

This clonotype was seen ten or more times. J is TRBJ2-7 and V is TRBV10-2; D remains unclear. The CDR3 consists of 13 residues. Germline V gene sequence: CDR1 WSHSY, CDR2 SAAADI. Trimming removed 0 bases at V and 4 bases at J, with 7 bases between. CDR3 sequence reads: CASSESVPYEQYF. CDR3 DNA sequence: TGCGCCAGCAGTGAGTCTGTGCCGTACGAGCAGTACTTC.

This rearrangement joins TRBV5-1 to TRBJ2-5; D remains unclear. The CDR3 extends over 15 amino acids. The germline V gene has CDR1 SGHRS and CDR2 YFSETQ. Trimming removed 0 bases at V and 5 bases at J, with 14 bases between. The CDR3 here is CASSLEQQLGETQYF. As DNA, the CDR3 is TGCGCCAGCAGCTTGGAACAGCAATTAGGGGAGACCCAGTACTTC.

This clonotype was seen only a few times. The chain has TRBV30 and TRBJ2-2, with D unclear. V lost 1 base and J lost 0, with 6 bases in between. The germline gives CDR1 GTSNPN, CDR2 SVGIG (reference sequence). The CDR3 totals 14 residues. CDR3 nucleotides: TGTGCCTGGAGTGCGGCGACGAACACCGGGGAGCTGTTTTTT. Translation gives CAWSAATNTGELFF.

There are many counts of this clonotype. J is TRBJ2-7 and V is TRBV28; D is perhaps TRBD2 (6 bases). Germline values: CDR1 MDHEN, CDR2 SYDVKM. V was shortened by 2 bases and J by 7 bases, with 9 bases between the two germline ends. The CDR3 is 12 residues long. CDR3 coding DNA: TGTGCCAGCAGTTTAACTGGGAGGGAGCAGTACTTC. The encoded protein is CASSLTGREQYF. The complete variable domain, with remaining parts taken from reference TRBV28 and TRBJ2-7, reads DVKVTQSSRYLVKRTGEKVFLECVQDMDHENMFWYRQDPGLGLRLIYFSYDVKMKEKGDIPEGYSVSREKKERFSLILESASTNQTSMYLCASSLTGREQYFGPGTRLTVT.

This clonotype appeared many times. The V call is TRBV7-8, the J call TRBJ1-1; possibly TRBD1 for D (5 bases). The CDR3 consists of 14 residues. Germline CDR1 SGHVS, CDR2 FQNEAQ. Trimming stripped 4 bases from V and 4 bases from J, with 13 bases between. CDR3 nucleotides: TGTGCCAGCAGCTCTCAGGGTGGGAGCACTGAAGCTTTCTTT. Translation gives CASSSQGGSTEAFF.

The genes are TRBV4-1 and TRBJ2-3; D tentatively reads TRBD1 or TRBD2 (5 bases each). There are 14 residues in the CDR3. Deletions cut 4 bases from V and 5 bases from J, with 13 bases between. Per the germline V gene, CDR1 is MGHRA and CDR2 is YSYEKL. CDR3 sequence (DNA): TGCGCCAGCAGCCTAGGGACCCGGGGAGATACGCAGTATTTT. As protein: CASSLGTRGDTQYF.

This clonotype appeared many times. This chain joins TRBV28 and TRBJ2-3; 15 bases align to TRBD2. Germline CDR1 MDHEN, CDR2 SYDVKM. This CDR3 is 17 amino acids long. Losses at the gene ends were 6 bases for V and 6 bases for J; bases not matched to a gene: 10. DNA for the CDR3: TGTGCCAGCAGCACCGGACTAGCGGGAGGGCCGCCCGATACGCAGTATTTT. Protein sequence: CASSTGLAGGPPDTQYF.

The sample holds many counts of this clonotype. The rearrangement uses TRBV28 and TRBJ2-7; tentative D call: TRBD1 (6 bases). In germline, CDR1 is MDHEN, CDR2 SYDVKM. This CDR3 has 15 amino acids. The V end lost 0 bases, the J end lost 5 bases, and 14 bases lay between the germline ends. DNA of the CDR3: TGTGCCAGCAGTTTATGGACAGGAGGCATAAACGAGCAGTACTTC. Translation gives CASSLWTGGINEQYF.

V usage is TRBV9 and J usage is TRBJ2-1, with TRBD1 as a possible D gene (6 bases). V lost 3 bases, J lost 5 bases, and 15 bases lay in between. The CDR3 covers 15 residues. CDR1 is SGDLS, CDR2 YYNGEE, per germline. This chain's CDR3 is CASSDEGGVHNEQFF. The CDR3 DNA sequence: TGTGCCAGCAGCGACGAAGGGGGTGTCCACAATGAGCAGTTCTTC.

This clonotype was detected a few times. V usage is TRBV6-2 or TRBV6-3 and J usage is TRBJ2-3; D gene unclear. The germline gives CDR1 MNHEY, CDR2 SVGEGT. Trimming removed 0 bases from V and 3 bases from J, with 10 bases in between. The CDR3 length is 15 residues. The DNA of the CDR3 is TGTGCCAGCAGTTACTCGAGCGTCATTACAGATACGCAGTATTTT. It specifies CASSYSSVITDTQYF.

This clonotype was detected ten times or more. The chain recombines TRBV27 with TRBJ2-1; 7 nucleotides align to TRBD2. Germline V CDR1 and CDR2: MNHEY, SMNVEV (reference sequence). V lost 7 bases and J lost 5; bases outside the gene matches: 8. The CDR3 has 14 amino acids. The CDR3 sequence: CASTPSGPHNEQFF. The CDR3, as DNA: TGTGCCAGCACTCCTAGCGGACCTCACAATGAGCAGTTCTTC.

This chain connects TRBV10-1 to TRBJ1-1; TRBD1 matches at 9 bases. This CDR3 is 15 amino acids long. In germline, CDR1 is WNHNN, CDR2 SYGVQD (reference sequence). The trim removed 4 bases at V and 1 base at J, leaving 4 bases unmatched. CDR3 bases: TGCGCCAGCAGTGCGGGACAGGGCGGGAACACTGAAGCTTTCTTT. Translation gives CASSAGQGGNTEAFF.